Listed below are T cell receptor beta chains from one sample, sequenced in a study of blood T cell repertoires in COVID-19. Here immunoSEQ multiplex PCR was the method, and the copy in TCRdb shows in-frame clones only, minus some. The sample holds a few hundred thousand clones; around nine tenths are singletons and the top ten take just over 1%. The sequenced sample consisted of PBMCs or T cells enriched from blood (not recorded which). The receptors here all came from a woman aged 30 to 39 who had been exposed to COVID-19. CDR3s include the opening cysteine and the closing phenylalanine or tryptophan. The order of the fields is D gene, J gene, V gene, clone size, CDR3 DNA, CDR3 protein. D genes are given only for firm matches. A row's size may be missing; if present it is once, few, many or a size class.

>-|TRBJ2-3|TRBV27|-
TGTGCCAGCAGTTTAAGCGTAGGTGGGGGGATGGGAGGTACGCAGTATTTT
CASSLSVGGGMGGTQYF
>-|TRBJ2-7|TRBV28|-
TGTGCCAGCAGTGCCCACGGGGGTAAGCACTACGAGCAGTACTTC
CASSAHGGKHYEQYF
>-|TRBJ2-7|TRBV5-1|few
TGCGCCAGCAGCTTTAGGGGCTCCTACGAGCAGTACTTC
CASSFRGSYEQYF
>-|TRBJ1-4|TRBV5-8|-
TGTGCCAGCAGCTTGGCGGTTGTGCCTGCAACTAATGAAAAACTGTTTTTT
CASSLAVVPATNEKLFF
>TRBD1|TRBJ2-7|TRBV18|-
TGTGCCAGCACGACCGGGACAGGGGTTTACGAGCAGTACTTC
CASTTGTGVYEQYF
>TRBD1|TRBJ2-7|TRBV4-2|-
TGTGCCAGCAGCCAATCTTCCGGGACAGGGGCGGGGGAGCAGTACTTC
CASSQSSGTGAGEQYF
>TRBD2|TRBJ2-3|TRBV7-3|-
TGTGCCAGCAGCAAAAGCGGGAGGGTTGCAGATACGCAGTATTTT
CASSKSGRVADTQYF
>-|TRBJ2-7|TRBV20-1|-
TGCAGTGCTAGCCTCGTTTACGAGCAGTACTTC
CSASLVYEQYF
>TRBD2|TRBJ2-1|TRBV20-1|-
TGCAGTGCTAGTCGGCTAGCGGGAGCGGAGGGGCAGTTCTTC
CSASRLAGAEGQFF
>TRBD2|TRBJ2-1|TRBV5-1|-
TGCGCCAGCAGCTTGGAGCTAGCGGGAGGCAATGAGCAGTTCTTC
CASSLELAGGNEQFF
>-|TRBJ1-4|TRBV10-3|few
TGTGCCATCACTCCCGGACACGATGAAAAACTGTTTTTT
CAITPGHDEKLFF
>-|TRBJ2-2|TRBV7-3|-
TGTGCCAGCAGCTTAGGCGGAAACACCGGGGAGCTGTTTTTT
CASSLGGNTGELFF
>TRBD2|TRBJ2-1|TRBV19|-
TGTGCCAGTAGTACCCGTAGCGGGGGCTCCTACAATGAGCAGTTCTTC
CASSTRSGGSYNEQFF
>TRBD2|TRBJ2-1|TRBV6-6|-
TGTGCCAGCAGTCCCGGGGGGGCGGGAGTCTCCTACAATGAGCAGTTCTTC
CASSPGGAGVSYNEQFF
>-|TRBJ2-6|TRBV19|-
TGTGCCAGTAGTATAAGAGACAGCGTAGTCTCTGGGGCCAACGTCCTGACTTTC
CASSIRDSVVSGANVLTF
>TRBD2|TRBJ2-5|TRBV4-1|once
TGCGCCAGCAGCCAACCTTCGGGACTAGCGGGGACCCAGTACTTC
CASSQPSGLAGTQYF
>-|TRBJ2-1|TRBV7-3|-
TGTGCCAGCAGCTTACCAAGTCTCCCGAGCTCCTACAATGAGCAGTTCTTC
CASSLPSLPSSYNEQFF
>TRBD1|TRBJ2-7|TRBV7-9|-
TGTGCCAGCAGCTACGGGACAGGTCTCAAAATTGGGGACGAGCAGTACTTC
CASSYGTGLKIGDEQYF
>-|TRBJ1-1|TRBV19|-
TGTGCCAGTAGTATAGCGGGGGTCGGCACTGAAGCTTTCTTT
CASSIAGVGTEAFF
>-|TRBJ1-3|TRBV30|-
TGTGCCTGGAGTGAACGGGGGGGGCGACGAAACACCATATATTTT
CAWSERGGRRNTIYF
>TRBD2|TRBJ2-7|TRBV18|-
TGTGCCAGCTCTCCGGGACTAGCGGGACGCGAGCAGTACTTC
CASSPGLAGREQYF
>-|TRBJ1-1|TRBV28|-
TGTGCCAGCAGTTTCTCCCTTTATATGAACACTGAAGCTTTCTTT
CASSFSLYMNTEAFF
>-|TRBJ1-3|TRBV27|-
TGTGCCAGCAGTTTAGGTGGAGCGGCGAACACCATATATTTT
CASSLGGAANTIYF
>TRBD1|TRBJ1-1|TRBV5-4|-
TGTGCCAGCAGCTTGGTGGGACAGCTGAACACTGAAGCTTTCTTT
CASSLVGQLNTEAFF
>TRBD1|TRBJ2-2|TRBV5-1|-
TGCGCCAGCAGCGGAAGGACAGGGGGGAGCACCGGGGAGCTGTTTTTT
CASSGRTGGSTGELFF
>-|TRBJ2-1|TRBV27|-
TGTGCCAGCAGTTTAAGGCGGGACTACAATGAGCAGTTCTTC
CASSLRRDYNEQFF
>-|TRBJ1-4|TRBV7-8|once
TGTGCCAGCAGCTTAGTCCAGGGCGAAAATGAAAAACTGTTTTTT
CASSLVQGENEKLFF
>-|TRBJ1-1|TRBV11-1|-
TGTGCCAGCAGCTTACGCGCGGGTTTGAACACTGAAGCTTTCTTT
CASSLRAGLNTEAFF
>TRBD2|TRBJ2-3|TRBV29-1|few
TGCAGCGTGACGACTAGCGGGGAAACCATGGGGCCCACAGATACGCAGTATTTT
CSVTTSGETMGPTDTQYF
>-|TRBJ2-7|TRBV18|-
TGTGCCAGCTCATCCCGACTAGTGGGGACCTACGAGCAGTACTTC
CASSSRLVGTYEQYF
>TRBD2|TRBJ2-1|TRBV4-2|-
TGTGCCAGCAGCCAAGATGCTAGCGGGAGCCCTTATGAGCAGTTCTTC
CASSQDASGSPYEQFF
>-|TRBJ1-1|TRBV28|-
TGTGCCAGCATCCGGGGGGCCCTGAACACTGAAGCTTTCTTT
CASIRGALNTEAFF
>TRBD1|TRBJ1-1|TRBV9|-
TGTGCCAGCAGCGAGAGGGGGCGAACTGAAGCTTTCTTT
CASSERGRTEAFF
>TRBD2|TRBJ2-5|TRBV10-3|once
TGTGCCATCAGTGGGCCGAGCGGGAGGGTCCAAGAGACCCAGTACTTC
CAISGPSGRVQETQYF
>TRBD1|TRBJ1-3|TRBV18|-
TGTGCCAGCTCGCCCGGGACAGGGGTTGTCGTTGGAAACACCATATATTTT
CASSPGTGVVVGNTIYF
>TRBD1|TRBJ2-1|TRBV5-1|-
TGCGCCAGCAGCTTGAGGACAGGCCTAACCTACAATGAGCAGTTCTTC
CASSLRTGLTYNEQFF
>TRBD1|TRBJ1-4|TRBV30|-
TGTGCCTGGGGGCAGGGGGTATATGAAAAACTGTTTTTT
CAWGQGVYEKLFF
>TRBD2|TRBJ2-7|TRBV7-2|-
TGTGCCAGCAGCTTCTTAGCGGGAGGGGACTACGAGCAGTACTTC
CASSFLAGGDYEQYF
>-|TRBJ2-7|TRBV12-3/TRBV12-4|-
TGTGCCAGCAGTTTTAGCCACTCCTACGAGCAGTACTTC
CASSFSHSYEQYF
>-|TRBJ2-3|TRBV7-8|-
TGTGCCAGCAGCCCGATCTACCCGGAGCATACGCAGTATTTT
CASSPIYPEHTQYF
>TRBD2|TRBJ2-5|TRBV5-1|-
TGCGCCAGCAGCTCGAACCCCACTAGCGGCCAAGAGACCCAGTACTTC
CASSSNPTSGQETQYF
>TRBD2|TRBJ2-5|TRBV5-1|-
TGCGCCAGCAGCTTGTATGGGACTAGCGGGAGGGCTGGATACAAAGAGACCCAGTACTTC
CASSLYGTSGRAGYKETQYF
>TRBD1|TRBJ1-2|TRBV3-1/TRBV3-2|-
TGTGCCAGCAGCCAGATGACAGGGAGTTTTGGTGGCTACACCTTC
CASSQMTGSFGGYTF
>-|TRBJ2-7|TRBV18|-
TGTGCCAGCTCACCGGGCCCCTACGAGCAGTACTTC
CASSPGPYEQYF
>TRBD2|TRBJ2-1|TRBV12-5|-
TGTGCTAGTGTCTTTAGCGGGCCGGGGCAGTTCTTC
CASVFSGPGQFF
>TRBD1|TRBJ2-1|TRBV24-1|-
TGTGCCACCAGTGATTTCGGACAGGGGCGGAACAATGAGCAGTTCTTC
CATSDFGQGRNNEQFF
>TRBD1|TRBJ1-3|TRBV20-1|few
TGCAGTGCTAGTCCGGGACAGAATCCTGGAAACACCATATATTTT
CSASPGQNPGNTIYF
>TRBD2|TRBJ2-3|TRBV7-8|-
TGTGCCAGCAGCCCCCCTAGCGGGAGGGCCATAGATACGCAGTATTTT
CASSPPSGRAIDTQYF